This T cell receptor beta chain came from a study of T cell repertoires in cytomegalovirus infection. Study-wide results and caveats: Cumulative public TCR beta family frequency identified carriers of CMV plus the relevant HLA.

TCRdb analysed the reads with MiXCR anew, one entry per CDR3 protein. In the table there are roughly 920,000 distinct CDR3 sequences, approximately 31% of which are singletons. As regards this clonotype: The antigen is undetermined.

After removal of 4 bases from V and 5 bases from J, the junction contained 7 bases not matched to a gene. CDR3 length: 15 amino acids. Per the germline V gene, CDR1 is SGHAT and CDR2 is FQDESV (reference sequence). The V gene is TRBV11-1, the J gene TRBJ2-5, with 10 bases matching TRBD2. The sequence was obtained from a human donor in good health (CMV status not recorded). Some clones in this sample may be carry-over from other donors' samples. Sequenced material: cultured CD8+ T cells from PBMCs, taken from culture after CMV antigen stimulation. The CDR3 reads CASSSGTSVYETQYF. For the CDR3, the DNA is TGTGCCAGCAGCTCCGGGACTAGCGTATACGAGACCCAGTACTTC. The whole variable domain, remainder taken from reference TRBV11-1 and TRBJ2-5, is EAEVAQSPRYKITEKSQAVAFWCDPISGHATLYWYRQILGQGPELLVQFQDESVVDDSQLPKDRFSAERLKGVDSTLKIQPAELGDSAMYLCASSSGTSVYETQYFGPGTRLLVL.